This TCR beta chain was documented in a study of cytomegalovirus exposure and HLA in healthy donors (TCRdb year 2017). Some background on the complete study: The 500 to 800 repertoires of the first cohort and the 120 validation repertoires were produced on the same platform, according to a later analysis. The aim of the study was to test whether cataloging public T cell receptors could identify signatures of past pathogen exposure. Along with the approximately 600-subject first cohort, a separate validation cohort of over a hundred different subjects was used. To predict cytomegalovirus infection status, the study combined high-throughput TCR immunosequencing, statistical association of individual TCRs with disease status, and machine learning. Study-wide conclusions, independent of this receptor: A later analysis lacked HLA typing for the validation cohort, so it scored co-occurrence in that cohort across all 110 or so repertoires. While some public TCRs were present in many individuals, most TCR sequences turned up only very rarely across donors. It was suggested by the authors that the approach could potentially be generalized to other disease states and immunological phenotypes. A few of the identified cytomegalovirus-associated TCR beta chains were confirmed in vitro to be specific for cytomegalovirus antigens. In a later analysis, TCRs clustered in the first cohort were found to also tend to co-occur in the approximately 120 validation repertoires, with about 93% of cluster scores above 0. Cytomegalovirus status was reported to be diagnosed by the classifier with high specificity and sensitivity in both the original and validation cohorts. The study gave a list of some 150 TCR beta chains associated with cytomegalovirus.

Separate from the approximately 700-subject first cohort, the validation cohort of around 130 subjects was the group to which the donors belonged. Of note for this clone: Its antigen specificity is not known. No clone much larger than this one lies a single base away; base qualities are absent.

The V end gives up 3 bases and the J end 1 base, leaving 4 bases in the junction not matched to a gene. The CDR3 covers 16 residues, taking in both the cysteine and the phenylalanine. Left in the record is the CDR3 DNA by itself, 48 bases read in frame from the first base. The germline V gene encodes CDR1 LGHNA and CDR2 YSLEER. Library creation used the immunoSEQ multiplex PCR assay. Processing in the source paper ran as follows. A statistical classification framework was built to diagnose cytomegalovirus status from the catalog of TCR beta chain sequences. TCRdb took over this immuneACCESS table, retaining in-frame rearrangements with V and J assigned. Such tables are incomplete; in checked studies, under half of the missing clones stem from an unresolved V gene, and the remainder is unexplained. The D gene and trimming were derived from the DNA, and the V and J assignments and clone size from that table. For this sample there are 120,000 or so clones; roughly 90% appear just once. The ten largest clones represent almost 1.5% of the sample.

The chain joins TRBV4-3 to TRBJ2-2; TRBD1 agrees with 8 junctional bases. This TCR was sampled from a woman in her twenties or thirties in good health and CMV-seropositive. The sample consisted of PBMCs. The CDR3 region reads CASSQRQGQNTGELFF. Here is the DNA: TGCGCCAGCAGCCAGAGACAGGGGCAGAACACCGGGGAGCTGTTTTTT.